The 6 T cell receptor beta chains below were found in one sample sequenced in a study of cytomegalovirus exposure and HLA in healthy donors. Primers: 60 Vbeta forward and 13 Jbeta reverse. The data were produced by immunoSEQ multiplex PCR, yet TCRdb's version contains in-frame clones alone and is incomplete. This sample's table reports roughly 190,000 clones. The sequenced sample was PBMCs. These receptors came from a man aged 25 to 40 in good health and CMV-seronegative.

V is TRBV11-3 and J is TRBJ2-1; 13 nucleotides match TRBD2. Germline CDR1 is SGHNT and CDR2 is YENEEA. There are 20 residues in the CDR3. Unmatched junction bases numbered 9, after V lost 1 base and J lost 0 bases. CDR3 in amino acids: CASSLGGLAGAPRSYNEQFF. The CDR3 DNA reads TGTGCCAGCAGCTTAGGAGGACTAGCGGGGGCACCACGCTCCTACAATGAGCAGTTCTTC. The full variable domain, with the rest looked up from reference TRBV11-3 and TRBJ2-1, is EAGVVQSPRYKIIEKKQPVAFWCNPISGHNTLYWYLQNLGQGPELLIRYENEEAVDDSQLPKDRFSAERLKGVDSTLKIQPAELGDSAVYLCASSLGGLAGAPRSYNEQFFGPGTRLTVL.

V and J are TRBV2 and TRBJ1-4; 10 positions agree with TRBD1. CDR1 is SNHLY and CDR2 is FYNNEI in the germline V gene. The CDR3 has 14 residues. V shed 6 bases and J 6 bases; nucleotides not matched to a gene: 4. In DNA form, the CDR3 reads TGTGCCAGCAGGGTGGACAGGGGGTATGAAAAACTGTTTTTT. Its translation: CASRVDRGYEKLFF.

This sequence joins TRBV7-8 and TRBJ1-1; 8 bases line up with TRBD1. Germline loops: CDR1 SGHVS, CDR2 FQNEAQ. This CDR3 has 14 residues. Losses at the gene ends were 9 bases for V and 7 bases for J; bases not matched to a gene: 13. In DNA, the CDR3 is TGTGCCAGTTTTCGGGACAGGCGACCGAGTGAAGCTTTCTTT. It codes for CASFRDRRPSEAFF.

The chain combines TRBV10-3 with TRBJ1-5; TRBD1 matches 8 bases. The CDR3 is 15 amino acids. The ends lost 4 bases at V and 7 bases at J; junction bases unmatched: 9. Germline V gene data show CDR1 as ENHRY and CDR2 as SYGVKD. The CDR3 reads CAISVDGQGGQPQHF. As DNA, the CDR3 is TGTGCCATCAGTGTTGACGGACAGGGCGGCCAGCCCCAGCATTTT.

The rearrangement joins TRBV4-1 to TRBJ2-5, with 13 bases aligning to TRBD2. With V trimmed by 4 bases and J by 4 bases, 12 bases remained unmatched. This CDR3 is 18 amino acids long. From germline, CDR1 is MGHRA and CDR2 YSYEKL. The CDR3 loop reads CASSLLPGLAGVRETQYF. In nucleotides, the CDR3 is TGCGCCAGCAGCCTCCTCCCCGGACTAGCGGGAGTTCGAGAGACCCAGTACTTC.

This CDR3 reads CASSIGVKTGTDTQYF. DNA for the CDR3: TGTGCCAGTAGTATAGGAGTAAAAACTGGCACAGATACGCAGTATTTT. The chain recombines TRBV19 with TRBJ2-3; no reliable D call. The CDR3 loop spans 16 amino acids. The germline gives CDR1 LNHDA, CDR2 SQIVND (reference sequence). The germline V and J ends were trimmed by 1 base and 1 base, with 12 bases remaining between them.